This TCR beta chain is from a study of blood T cell repertoires in COVID-19 (dated by TCRdb to 2018 to 2020). General notes on the study: The collaborator samples originated in the United States, Italy and Spain and spanned the acute and convalescent phases of COVID-19. The material from the prospective study consisted of cDNA or gDNA derived from T cells, B-cell-depleted T cells, or PBMCs. Subjects who had been exposed to COVID-19, were actively infected with it, or had recovered from it provided the deeply sampled blood TCRbeta repertoires that made up the dataset. The repertoires were released in a freely available public database meant as a resource for research on the immune response to SARS-CoV-2. Samples were obtained from the ongoing ImmuneRACE study (first 160 participants) and from some 1,200 subjects provided by 6 global collaborators. Nearly every sample came with metadata listing a de-identified subject ID, COVID-19 status, age in years and sex. HLA class I and class II types, where available, came from metadata supplied by the sample provider rather than from assay-based typing.

What the research found in general, with its limitations: How much clinical and demographic metadata was included differed by source and by participant, and the metadata was provided uncurated.

TCRbeta CDR3 regions were amplified from genomic DNA using the immunoSEQ Assay, a bias-controlled multiplex PCR. The original pipeline was this. The number of nucleated cells in each sample was estimated from the amplification of reference gene primers within the assay. To quantify the absolute abundance of each unique TCRbeta CDR3 rearrangement, sequence reads were collapsed and filtered. Productive Simpson clonality was computed per sample as the square root of Simpson's diversity index over productive rearrangements. TCRdb carries this immuneACCESS record with in-frame sequences only. Its versions omit some clonotypes, under half of them owing to an unresolved V gene in the studies checked, with the rest unexplained. V and J calls and clone size are those listed in that table; D and trimming were worked out from the DNA. The sample table lists about 300,000 clones, 80% to 90% of them with a count of one. Just under 6.5% of the sample is held by the ten biggest clonotypes.

A remark on this clone: Which antigen it targets is not known. No much larger clonotype is one base removed from it; base qualities were not supplied.

V has 10 bases trimmed and J has 3 bases trimmed; junction bases matching no gene number 2. From the germline V gene, CDR1 is KGHDR and CDR2 is SFDVKD. Including cysteine and phenylalanine, the CDR3 has 13 amino acids. Only the CDR3 portion is preserved as DNA: 39 bases, with reading frame beginning at the first base. In Seattle, one collaborating source enrolled patients while the infection was active and tracked those patients longitudinally over the course of disease. Each collaborating institution followed its own protocols to collect whole blood in K2EDTA tubes. For TCRbeta analysis, collaborators shipped samples as frozen whole blood, isolated PBMCs, or DNA extracted from either of those sample types.

The rearrangement joined TRBV24-1 to TRBJ2-3; a stretch of 11 junction bases matches TRBD2. Sequenced material: peripheral blood. This receptor was obtained from a woman in her 50s with COVID-19, enrolled during active disease. In nucleotides, the sequence is TGTGCCACGACTAGCGGGGAAACAGATACGCAGTATTTT. It is translated as CATTSGETDTQYF.